This T cell receptor beta chain was sequenced during a study of shared clonotypes between healthy human individuals. Profiling relied on immunoSEQ multiplex PCR, and the TCRdb table lists in-frame clones only, not all of them. The profile shows 2 million to 2.5 million clones, 85% to 95% of them singletons. Naive CD8 cells comprised CD45RO-negative, CCR7-positively selected cells, excluding terminally differentiated effector memory CD45RA+ cells. The clonotype comes from a man between 18 and 29 years old in good health. Sequencing used naive CD8+ T cells sorted from blood.

The CDR3 region is CAISDPPGQGQYEQYF. The CDR3 DNA reads TGTGCCATCAGCGATCCGCCGGGACAGGGCCAGTACGAGCAGTACTTC. J is TRBJ2-7 and V is TRBV10-3, with 9 bases lining up with TRBD1. Trimming took 6 bases from V and 4 from J; bases not matched to a gene: 13. The CDR3 contains 16 residues. Germline-derived CDR1 and CDR2 are ENHRY and SYGVKD.